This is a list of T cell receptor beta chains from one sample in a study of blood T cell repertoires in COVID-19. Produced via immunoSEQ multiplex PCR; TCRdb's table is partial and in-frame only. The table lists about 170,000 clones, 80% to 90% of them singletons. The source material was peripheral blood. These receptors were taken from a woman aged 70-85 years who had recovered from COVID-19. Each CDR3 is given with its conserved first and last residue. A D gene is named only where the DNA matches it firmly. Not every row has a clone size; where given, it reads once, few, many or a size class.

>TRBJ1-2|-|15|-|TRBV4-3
TGCGCCAGCAGCCATGATGCTGGCGGGAACTATGGCTACACCTTC
CASSHDAGGNYGYTF
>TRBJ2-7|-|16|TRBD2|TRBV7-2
TGTGCCAGCAGCCCGCGACTAGCGGGAGGGGAGTACGAGCAGTACTTC
CASSPRLAGGEYEQYF
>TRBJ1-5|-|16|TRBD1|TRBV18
TGTGCCAGCTCAACTACCGGGACAGGGGCCGGTCAGCCCCAGCATTTT
CASSTTGTGAGQPQHF
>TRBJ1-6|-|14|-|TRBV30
TGTGCCTGGAGTAGCGGACGGGTGAATTCACCCCTCCACTTT
CAWSSGRVNSPLHF
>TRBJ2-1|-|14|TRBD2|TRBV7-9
TGTGCCAGCAGCACAGGACTAGCGGCGTACGAGCAGTTCTTC
CASSTGLAAYEQFF
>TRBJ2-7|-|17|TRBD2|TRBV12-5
TGTGCTAGTGGTTCCACCGGGACTAGTGAGAGCTCCTACGAGCAGTACTTC
CASGSTGTSESSYEQYF
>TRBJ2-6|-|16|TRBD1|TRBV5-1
TGCGCCAGCAGCTCCAGGGGGATTCCTGGGGCCAACGTCCTGACTTTC
CASSSRGIPGANVLTF
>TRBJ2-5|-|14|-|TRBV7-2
TGTGCCAGCAGCTTGAGTCTAGCTGAAGAGACCCAGTACTTC
CASSLSLAEETQYF
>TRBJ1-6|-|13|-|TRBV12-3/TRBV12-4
TGTGCCAGCAGTAACTCGGGGAATTCACCCCTCCACTTT
CASSNSGNSPLHF
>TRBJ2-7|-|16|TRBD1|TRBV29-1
TGCAGCGTTGAAGATCGCACCGGGACAGGAGTCTACGAGCAGTACTTC
CSVEDRTGTGVYEQYF
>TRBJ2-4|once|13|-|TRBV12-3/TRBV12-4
TGTGCCAGCAGTGTAGCTGGGGGGTACATTCAGTACTTC
CASSVAGGYIQYF
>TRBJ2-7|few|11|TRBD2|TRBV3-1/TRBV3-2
TGTGCCAGCTGGGGGGGATACGAGCAGTACTTC
CASWGGYEQYF
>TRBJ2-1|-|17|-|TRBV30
TGTGCCTGGAGCGCGGGTCTTACCCTGCGGGTCTACAATGAGCAGTTCTTC
CAWSAGLTLRVYNEQFF
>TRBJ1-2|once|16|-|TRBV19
TGTGCCAGTAGTCCCCGGCGGGAGACTCCTAACTATGGCTACACCTTC
CASSPRRETPNYGYTF
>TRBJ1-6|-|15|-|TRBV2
TGTGCCAGCCTGCAGGACAGCTCCTATAATTCACCCCTCCACTTT
CASLQDSSYNSPLHF
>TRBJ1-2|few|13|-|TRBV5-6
TGTGCCAGCAGCTCGGGACATAGCTATGGCTACACCTTC
CASSSGHSYGYTF
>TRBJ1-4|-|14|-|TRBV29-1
TGCAGCGTGGCCCAGAGGTTAGGTAGAGAAAAACTGTTTTTT
CSVAQRLGREKLFF
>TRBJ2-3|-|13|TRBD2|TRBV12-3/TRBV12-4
TGTGCCAGCATGGGAGCGGGGGATTATACGCAGTATTTT
CASMGAGDYTQYF
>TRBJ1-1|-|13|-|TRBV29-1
TGCAGCGTTGTGTGGGAGATGAACACTGAGGCTTTCTTT
CSVVWEMNTEAFF
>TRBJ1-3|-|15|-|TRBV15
TGTGCCACCAGCACCGGTCAGGGGTTCGGAAACACCATATATTTT
CATSTGQGFGNTIYF
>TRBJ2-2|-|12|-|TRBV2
TGTGCCGGGGCGCCGAACACCGGGGAGCTGTTTTTT
CAGAPNTGELFF
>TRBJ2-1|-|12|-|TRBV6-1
TGTGCCAGCAGTGAGTCCAGGGTTTGGTGGTTCTTC
CASSESRVWWFF
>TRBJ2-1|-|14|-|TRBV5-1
TGCGCCAGCAGCTTGGCGGGGACCTACAATGAGCAGTTCTTC
CASSLAGTYNEQFF
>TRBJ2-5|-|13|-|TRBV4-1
TGCGCCAGCAGCCAGCAGGGTTGGGAGACCCAGTACTTC
CASSQQGWETQYF
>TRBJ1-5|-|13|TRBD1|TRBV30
TGTGCCTGGGCCCGGGACAGGTATCAGCCCCAGCATTTT
CAWARDRYQPQHF
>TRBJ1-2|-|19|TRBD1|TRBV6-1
TGTGCCAGCAGTGAATATTATGGGGAAACCGGGACAGGGGCGGATGGCTACACCTTC
CASSEYYGETGTGADGYTF
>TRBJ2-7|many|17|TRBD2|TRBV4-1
TGCGCCAGCAGCCAAGGGGCTAGCGGGACGAGCTTCTACGAGCAGTACTTC
CASSQGASGTSFYEQYF
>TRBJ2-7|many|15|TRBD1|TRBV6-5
TGTGCCAGCAGTTACGGGGCAGGGGGCGTCCACGAGCAGTACTTC
CASSYGAGGVHEQYF